The 24 T cell receptor beta chains below were found in one sample sequenced in a study of response to subunit inactivated influenza vaccine. TCRdb reprocessed the RT-PCR reads with MiXCR, giving one entry per CDR3 protein. The sample shows about 780,000 distinct CDR3 sequences, about 18% of them seen only once. Sequencing used PBMCs from blood, obtained roughly 5 days after vaccination. The receptors were gathered from a man in his fifties or sixties who received an inactivated influenza vaccine.

This clonotype appeared many times. The chain links TRBV5-1 to TRBJ2-3; D may be TRBD2 (6 bases). The V gene lost 3 bases and the J gene lost 0 bases, with 17 bases spanning the gap. CDR1 SGHRS and CDR2 YFSETQ come from the germline V gene. The CDR3 covers 17 residues. CDR3 loop: CASSSSLGGKSTDTQYF. In DNA form, the CDR3 reads TGCGCCAGCAGCTCATCATTGGGGGGAAAAAGCACAGATACGCAGTATTTT. Full variable domain (missing parts from reference TRBV5-1 and TRBJ2-3): KAGVTQTPRYLIKTRGQQVTLSCSPISGHRSVSWYQQTPGQGLQFLFEYFSETQRNKGNFPGRFSGRQFSNSRSEMNVSTLELGDSALYLCASSSSLGGKSTDTQYFGPGTRLTVL.

This chain connects TRBV6-1 to TRBJ2-5; perhaps D is TRBD1 or TRBD2 (7 bases each). Trimming pared 7 bases from V and 5 bases from J, leaving 17 bases between. CDR1 is MNHNS, CDR2 SASEGT, per germline. The CDR3 has 14 amino acids. CDR3: CASTSPGGGETQYF. The CDR3 nucleotides are TGTGCCAGCACCTCCCCAGGGGGAGGGGAGACCCAGTACTTC.

This chain links TRBV5-1 with TRBJ2-7; no reliable D call. CDR1 SGHRS and CDR2 YFSETQ come from the germline V gene. Deletions cut 3 bases from V and 3 bases from J, with 10 bases between. This CDR3 comprises 13 residues. The CDR3 DNA reads TGCGCCAGCAGCTCCGACGGTTACTACGAGCAGTACTTC. It encodes CASSSDGYYEQYF.

V and J are TRBV20-1 and TRBJ2-3; D gene uncertain. This CDR3 region has 15 residues. The V end lost 2 bases, the J end lost 2 bases, and 14 bases lay between the germline ends. Germline values: CDR1 DFQATT, CDR2 SNEGSKA (reference sequence). The CDR3 loop reads CSARRPRETTDTQYF. The CDR3 coding sequence is TGCAGTGCTAGACGGCCGCGCGAGACCACAGATACGCAGTATTTT.

This rearrangement joins TRBV5-6 to TRBJ2-6; no reliable D call. This CDR3 is built from 18 residues. Trimming took 2 bases from V and 0 from J, leaving 15 bases between them. CDR1 is SGHDT and CDR2 is YYEEEE in the germline V gene. The CDR3 spells CASSLTRTSYSGANVLTF. In DNA, the CDR3 is TGTGCCAGCAGCTTAACTCGAACCTCCTACTCTGGGGCCAACGTCCTGACTTTC.

This chain links TRBV6-5 with TRBJ2-5; possibly TRBD2 for D (5 bases). Germline V gene sequence: CDR1 MNHEY, CDR2 SVGAGI. Trimming removed 0 bases at V and 5 bases at J, with 10 bases between. The CDR3 has 14 residues. CDR3 in amino acids: CASSYSPRGETQYF. In DNA, the CDR3 is TGTGCCAGCAGTTACTCCCCGCGAGGGGAGACCCAGTACTTC.

The sample holds a few counts of this clonotype. The chain uses TRBV7-8 and TRBJ2-1; 7 bases fit TRBD2. The CDR3 spans 13 residues. The ends lost 4 bases at V and 9 bases at J; junction bases unmatched: 6. CDR1 and CDR2 from the germline V gene are SGHVS and FQNEAQ. The CDR3: CASSSQSGVEQFF. The CDR3 DNA sequence: TGTGCCAGCAGCTCGCAGAGCGGGGTTGAGCAGTTCTTC. Using reference TRBV7-8 and TRBJ2-1 for the parts outside the CDR3, the full variable domain is GAGVSQSPRYKVAKRGQDVALRCDPISGHVSLFWYQQALGQGPEFLTYFQNEAQLDKSGLPSDRFFAERPEGSVSTLKIQRTQQEDSAVYLCASSSQSGVEQFFGPGTRLTVL.

The chain carries TRBV6-2 or TRBV6-3 and TRBJ2-7, with 10 bases identical to TRBD2. The CDR3 spans 14 residues. V lost 8 bases to trimming and J lost 0 bases; unmatched junction nucleotides: 4. Germline CDR1 and CDR2: MNHEY and SVGEGT. CDR3 sequence (DNA): TGTGCCAGCTTCGGACTAGCGGTCTCCTACGAGCAGTACTTC. Protein product: CASFGLAVSYEQYF.

This clonotype has just a few counts. The V call is TRBV4-3, the J call TRBJ2-3; D may be TRBD2 (5 bases). The CDR3 length is 18 residues. V lost 0 bases, J lost 2 bases, and 18 bases lay in between. The germline V gene encodes CDR1 LGHNA and CDR2 YSLEER. The CDR3 coding sequence is TGCGCCAGCAGCCAAGATGGGAGAAGACGACCCACCACAGATACGCAGTATTTT. Its translation is CASSQDGRRRPTTDTQYF.

This clonotype has just a few counts. The CDR3 sequence: CASSGTGTGVQAFF. As DNA, the CDR3 is TGCGCCAGCAGCGGAACCGGGACAGGGGTTCAAGCTTTCTTT. V and J are TRBV5-1 and TRBJ1-1; 10 bases align to TRBD1. J was trimmed by 9 bases and V by 4 bases; bases with no gene match: 9. Looked up from germline, CDR1 is SGHRS and CDR2 is YFSETQ. The CDR3 has 14 residues.

This clonotype was counted once. The chain carries TRBV7-9 and TRBJ2-5; D tentatively reads TRBD1 or TRBD2 (5 bases each). Germline CDR1 reads SEHNR; CDR2 reads FQNEAQ (reference sequence). The CDR3 totals 15 residues. Trimming removed 5 bases from V and 2 bases from J, with 15 bases in between. The CDR3 loop is CASSRGACGQETQYF. The CDR3 coding sequence is TGTGCCAGCAGCAGAGGGGCGTGCGGACAAGAGACCCAGTACTTC.

The V and J genes are TRBV5-6 and TRBJ2-1, with D possibly matching TRBD2 (6 bases). This CDR3 comprises 15 residues. Germline CDR1 SGHDT, CDR2 YYEEEE. V was pared by 0 bases and J by 6 bases, with 13 bases between. CDR3: CASSLAGGAANEQFF. DNA of the CDR3: TGTGCCAGCAGCTTGGCCGGCGGGGCGGCCAATGAGCAGTTCTTC.

CDR3 DNA: TGTGCCAGCAGTTTTTCCCCGACAAAAGCCTACAATGAGCAGTTCTTC. Translated: CASSFSPTKAYNEQFF. The rearrangement uses TRBV12-3 or TRBV12-4 and TRBJ2-1; no clear D gene. Trimming removed 3 bases from V and 2 bases from J, with 14 bases in between. The CDR3 has 16 amino acids.

This chain joins TRBV10-3 and TRBJ2-7; 10 bases line up with TRBD2. The CDR3 spans 14 residues. The germline gives CDR1 ENHRY, CDR2 SYGVKD. V gave up 11 bases and J gave up 3 bases; unmatched junction bases: 10. The CDR3 is CAVKPGLANYEQYF. The CDR3 region has the DNA TGTGCCGTTAAACCGGGACTAGCGAACTACGAGCAGTACTTC.

This clonotype was observed many times. The chain combines TRBV28 with TRBJ2-1; D ambiguous. Germline CDR1 and CDR2: MDHEN and SYDVKM. Trimming shortened V by 2 bases and J by 7 bases, and 12 bases separated the two germline ends. This CDR3 is 14 amino acids long. The CDR3 region has the DNA TGTGCCAGCAGTTTAATGTACTCCCGAAATGAGCAGTTCTTC. Amino acid sequence: CASSLMYSRNEQFF.

This clonotype was detected a few times. This sequence joins TRBV7-2 and TRBJ1-5; D remains unclear. Trimming took 6 bases from V and 0 from J, leaving 18 bases between them. The CDR3 runs 17 residues. Germline V gene data show CDR1 as SGHTA and CDR2 as FQGNSA. The CDR3 DNA sequence: TGTGCCAGCAGTTCGATGGGTACAGCCTATAGCAATCAGCCCCAGCATTTT. Translated, it gives CASSSMGTAYSNQPQHF.

The chain recombines TRBV20-1 with TRBJ1-1, with D hard to call. The CDR3 loop spans 13 amino acids. Germline loops: CDR1 DFQATT, CDR2 SNEGSKA (reference sequence). V lost 3 bases and J 2 bases, leaving 10 bases between the germline ends. CDR3 region: CSARQQANTEAFF. CDR3 nucleotides: TGCAGTGCTAGGCAGCAGGCCAACACTGAAGCTTTCTTT.

This clonotype was counted a few times. The rearrangement links TRBV6-2 or TRBV6-3 to TRBJ1-6; D is unclear. The germline CDR1 and CDR2 sequences are MNHEY and SVGEGT. V lost 6 bases and J 7 bases, leaving 13 bases between the germline ends. The CDR3 is 14 amino acids. This chain's CDR3 is CASSPQRRNSPLHF. CDR3 DNA: TGTGCCAGCAGCCCCCAAAGACGAAATTCACCCCTCCACTTT.

The V and J genes are TRBV4-3 and TRBJ2-2, with 7 bases that match TRBD1. Germline V CDR1 and CDR2: LGHNA, YSLEER. V shed 5 bases, J shed 0 bases, and the junction held 3 bases outside the gene matches. The CDR3 consists of 15 residues. The CDR3 DNA follows: TGCGCCAGCAGCTGGGACAGATCGAACACCGGGGAGCTGTTTTTT. Protein sequence: CASSWDRSNTGELFF.

The rearrangement links TRBV20-1 to TRBJ1-6, with TRBD1 as a possible D gene (6 bases). The CDR3 has 14 residues. Between the trimmed V and J ends, which lost 0 bases and 8 bases, there was a span of 11 bases. Germline V gene data show CDR1 as DFQATT and CDR2 as SNEGSKA (reference sequence). The CDR3 DNA sequence: TGCAGTGCTAGAGATTACAGGGCTGATTCACCCCTCCACTTT. Its translation is CSARDYRADSPLHF.

V usage is TRBV2 and J usage is TRBJ2-7, with D possibly TRBD1 on 5 matching bases. The CDR3 totals 13 residues. Trimming left V 5 bases short and J 5 bases short, with 13 bases between. In germline, CDR1 is SNHLY, CDR2 FYNNEI. The DNA of the CDR3 is TGTGCCAGCAGTTCCAGGGTTCTCCACGAGCAGTACTTC. Translating it yields CASSSRVLHEQYF. Looking up the rest from reference TRBV2 and TRBJ2-7 gives the full variable domain: EPEVTQTPSHQVTQMGQEVILRCVPISNHLYFYWYRQILGQKVEFLVSFYNNEISEKSEIFDDQFSVERPDGSNFTLKIRSTKLEDSAMYFCASSSRVLHEQYFGPGTRLTVT.

This chain connects TRBV27 to TRBJ2-5; 13 bases are a match to TRBD2. V dropped 7 bases and J dropped 5; count of bases not matched to a gene: 13. CDR1 MNHEY and CDR2 SMNVEV come from the germline V gene (reference sequence). This CDR3 has 17 amino acids. The CDR3 nucleotides read TGTGCCAGCAAACCGCTACGACTAGCGGGGGGTGGGGAGACCCAGTACTTC. It translates to CASKPLRLAGGGETQYF.

This clonotype was counted at least ten times. The J gene is TRBJ2-2, the V gene TRBV7-9, with D perhaps matching TRBD1 (6 bases). Per germline, CDR1 SEHNR and CDR2 FQNEAQ (reference sequence). V was shortened by 6 bases and J by 6 bases, with 17 bases between the two germline ends. The CDR3 sequence is 15 residues long. CDR3 nucleotide sequence: TGTGCCAGCAGAAGGCTTATCGAGGGGGCCGGGGAGCTGTTTTTT. It specifies CASRRLIEGAGELFF.

In its sample, this clonotype was seen many times. The V gene is TRBV7-2, the J gene TRBJ2-1, with TRBD2 matching 13 bases. Germline loops: CDR1 SGHTA, CDR2 FQGNSA. V trimming: 6 bases; J trimming: 6 bases; junction bases outside the gene matches: 5. There are 15 residues in the CDR3. The CDR3 sequence: CASRLTSGGANEQFF. The DNA for the CDR3 is TGTGCCAGCAGATTAACTAGCGGGGGGGCCAATGAGCAGTTCTTC. Using reference TRBV7-2 and TRBJ2-1 for the parts outside the CDR3, the full variable domain is GAGVSQSPSNKVTEKGKDVELRCDPISGHTALYWYRQSLGQGLEFLIYFQGNSAPDKSGLPSDRFSAERTGGSVSTLTIQRTQQEDSAVYLCASRLTSGGANEQFFGPGTRLTVL.